This T cell receptor beta chain was captured by sequencing in a study of blood T cell repertoires in COVID-19 (TCRdb year 2020). Background for the entire study: Samples covering the acute and convalescent phases of COVID-19 were provided by collaborators in the United States, Italy and Spain. The prospective study material was composed of cDNA or gDNA derived from T cells, B-cell-depleted T cells, or PBMCs. Deeply sampled blood TCRbeta repertoires from subjects exposed to, actively infected with, or recovered from COVID-19 were included in the dataset. The repertoires were released in a freely available public database intended as a resource for research on the immune response to SARS-CoV-2. Samples were obtained from the ongoing ImmuneRACE study (first 160 participants) and from over 1,000 subjects provided by 6 global collaborators. A de-identified subject ID, COVID-19 status, age in years and sex were almost always included in the sample metadata. HLA class I and class II types, where available, came from metadata supplied by the sample provider rather than from assay-based typing.

Findings and caveats that apply to the study as a whole: How much clinical and demographic metadata was included differed by source and by participant, and the metadata was provided uncurated.

V trim: 5 bases; J trim: 6 bases; unmatched bases: 6. The germline V gene specifies MDHEN as CDR1 and SYDVKM as CDR2. Taken from cysteine to phenylalanine, the CDR3 has 14 residues. Kept here is only the CDR3 DNA, which spans 42 bases and is read in frame from base 1. TCRbeta CDR3 regions were amplified from genomic DNA by means of the immunoSEQ Assay, a bias-controlled multiplex PCR. Concerning the study's data processing: Within the assay, amplification of reference gene primers was used to estimate how many nucleated cells each sample contained. To quantify the absolute abundance of each unique TCRbeta CDR3 rearrangement, sequence reads were collapsed and filtered. For each sample, productive Simpson clonality was calculated by taking the square root of Simpson's diversity index across productive rearrangements. In TCRdb, the immuneACCESS table is reduced to in-frame sequences with V and J assigned. These tables do not hold every clone; where another copy was compared, an unresolved V gene accounts for under half, and the others remain unexplained. D and trimming were read from the DNA, whereas the V and J calls and clone size are those reported in that table. Within this sample are roughly 150,000 clones, with 85% to 90% of them counted one time only. The leading ten clones occupy 2% to 2.5% of the sample.

Another Seattle source contributed samples from volunteer blood donors who had recovered from COVID-19. Each collaborating institution followed its own protocols to collect whole blood in K2EDTA tubes. Collaborator samples were shipped for TCRbeta analysis as frozen whole blood, isolated PBMCs, or DNA extracted from either sample type. Notes on this clone: The target of this receptor is not known. The input lacks base qualities; no much larger clone sits a single base away.

Here the chain combines TRBV28 and TRBJ1-4; 7 bases in between match TRBD1. The source material was peripheral blood. This TCR was recovered from a man in his fifties or sixties who had recovered from COVID-19. CDR3 protein: CASSQTGTDEKLFF. The DNA sequence is as follows: TGTGCCAGCAGTCAAACCGGGACAGATGAAAAACTGTTTTTT.